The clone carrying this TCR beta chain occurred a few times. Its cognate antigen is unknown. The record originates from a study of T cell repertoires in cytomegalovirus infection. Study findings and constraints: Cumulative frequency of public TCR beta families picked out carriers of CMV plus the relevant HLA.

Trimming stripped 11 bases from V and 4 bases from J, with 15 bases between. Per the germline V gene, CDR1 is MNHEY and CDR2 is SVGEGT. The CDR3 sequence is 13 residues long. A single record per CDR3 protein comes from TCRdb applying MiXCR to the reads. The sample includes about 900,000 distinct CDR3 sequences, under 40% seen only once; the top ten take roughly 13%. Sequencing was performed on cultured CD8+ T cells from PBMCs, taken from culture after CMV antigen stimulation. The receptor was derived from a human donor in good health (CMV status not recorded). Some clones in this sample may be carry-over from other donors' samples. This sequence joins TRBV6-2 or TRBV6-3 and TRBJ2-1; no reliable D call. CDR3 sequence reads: CAPQRNVYNEQFF. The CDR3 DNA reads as TGTGCCCCCCAAAGGAACGTTTACAATGAGCAGTTCTTC.